This T cell receptor beta chain was sequenced for a study of CD8 T cells in Susac syndrome. Random hexamers were used to reverse transcribe about 0.45 to 1 ug of RNA. Each CDR3 protein gets one entry after TCRdb re-called the immunoSEQ multiplex PCR reads with MiXCR. This table has tens of thousands of distinct CDR3 sequences, just under 95% appearing once. While CD8+ and CD4+ T cells were isolated negatively, TEMRA cells were enriched by FACS. This CDR3 is built from 11 residues. The V end lost 4 bases, the J end lost 4 bases, and 7 bases lay between the germline ends. CDR1 is DFQATT and CDR2 is SNEGSKA in the germline V gene (reference sequence).

The receptor comes from a human donor with Susac syndrome. The chain combines TRBV20-1 with TRBJ1-1, with D perhaps matching TRBD1 (5 bases). Sequencing was carried out using CD4+ T cells from PBMCs. The CDR3 sequence is CSATQATEAFF. CDR3 DNA: TGCAGTGCTACACAGGCCACTGAAGCTTTCTTT.